This TCR beta chain stems from a study of blood T cells in healthy people across ages. Study-level background: Capture by template switching was about one barcoded beta molecule per two T cells.

PCR was performed a second time for roughly 7 to 11 cycles using a sample-barcoded 5' primer and a J-beta primer mix. Unique molecular identifiers of 12 random nucleotides labeled each cDNA. MiXCR, applied by TCRdb to the 5' RACE reads, yields one record per CDR3 protein. The table records fewer than 2 million distinct CDR3 sequences, 35% to 50% of them present only once. This clonotype was counted only a few times. The antigen is unknown. From germline, CDR1 is SGHVS and CDR2 FQNEAQ. This CDR3 spans 15 amino acids. The V segment lost 3 bases and the J segment 1 base; nucleotides outside the gene matches: 5. Study results and caveats: Across samples, TCR beta diversity tracked strongly with naive T cell percentage. Aged donors had fewer naive CD4+ cells and lower diversity than long-lived donors.

Sequencing was carried out using blood. The TCR sequence derives from a human donor in good health. The V gene is TRBV7-8, the J gene TRBJ1-1; 7 bases map to TRBD1. The CDR3 region has the DNA TGTGCCAGCAGCTTTCCGGACAGGTGGAACACTGAAGCTTTCTTT. This encodes CASSFPDRWNTEAFF.